The 9 T cell receptor beta chains reported below all come from one sample, sequenced in a study of T cells in Graves' hyperthyroidism and ophthalmopathy. RNA transcripts yielded amplified TCR beta CDR3 regions. A first-round RT-PCR of the TCR CDR3 used the HTBI primer set. TCRdb processed the multiplex PCR reads anew with MiXCR; each CDR3 protein has one entry. The sample includes about 400,000 distinct CDR3 sequences, 13% to 15% seen only once; the top ten take roughly a fifth. Sequenced material: blood. These TCRs come from a woman aged 60-75 years with Graves' ophthalmopathy.

This clonotype was found a few times. This rearrangement joins TRBV6-1 to TRBJ2-5; TRBD1 agrees at 11 bases. V trimming: 6 bases; J trimming: 5 bases; junction bases outside the gene matches: 2. The germline V gene has CDR1 MNHNS and CDR2 SASEGT. The CDR3 contains 13 residues. CDR3 sequence reads: CASRDRGPETQYF. The CDR3 nucleotides read TGTGCCAGCAGGGACAGGGGGCCGGAGACCCAGTACTTC.

The V call is TRBV15, the J call TRBJ2-3; maybe TRBD2 (7 bases). The germline gives CDR1 LNHNV, CDR2 YYDKDF (reference sequence). This CDR3 spans 17 amino acids. The V gene lost 0 bases and the J gene lost 4 bases, with 17 bases spanning the gap. DNA for the CDR3: TGTGCCACCAGCAGAGAGCCCTTAGGGGGGGGACCAGATACGCAGTATTTT. As protein: CATSREPLGGGPDTQYF.

This clonotype came up once. Since a much larger clone is just one base distant, this may be a read error. The gene calls are TRBV28 and TRBJ2-7; D is tentatively TRBD1 or TRBD2 (5 bases each). CDR3 length: 13 amino acids. Germline assignment: CDR1 MDHEN and CDR2 SYDVKM. DNA of the CDR3: TGTGCCAGCAGTTTATTACAGGTGGGGGAGCGGTACTTC. Its protein product is CASSLLQVGERYF.

Many counts were recorded for this clonotype. J is TRBJ2-1 and V is TRBV28, with a possible D match to TRBD2 (7 bases). Germline lookup yields CDR1 MDHEN and CDR2 SYDVKM. Trimming left V 5 bases short and J 2 bases short, with 13 bases between. The CDR3 is 15 amino acids. The CDR3, as DNA: TGTGCCAGCAGTAATGGGGGGGGCCCCTACAATGAGCAGTTCTTC. It specifies CASSNGGGPYNEQFF.

The sample holds many counts of this clonotype. In DNA form, the CDR3 reads TGTGCCCCACACGGAACCGGGGAGCTGTTTTTT. It yields the protein CAPHGTGELFF. The genes are TRBV12-5 and TRBJ2-2; D is uncertain. Germline CDR1 LGHNT, CDR2 FRNRAP. The CDR3 is 11 residues long.

This clonotype was seen many times. This chain joins TRBV5-1 and TRBJ1-6; 11 bases agree with TRBD1. CDR1 is SGHRS and CDR2 is YFSETQ in the germline V gene. There are 19 residues in the CDR3. Trimming took 0 bases from V and 2 from J; bases not matched to a gene: 7. The CDR3 DNA is TGCGCCAGCAGCTTGGATCTGGGACAGGGGGTCACCTATAATTCACCCCTCCACTTT. Residues: CASSLDLGQGVTYNSPLHF.

This clonotype was seen ten or more times. This chain links TRBV29-1 with TRBJ2-1; D tentatively fits TRBD1 or TRBD2 (5 bases each). The germline gives CDR1 SQVTM, CDR2 ANQGSEA. CDR3 length: 16 residues. The V and J ends lost 3 bases and 6 bases respectively, with 21 bases between them. The CDR3 bases are TGCAGCGTTGATAGCTCAGGGTGGAGGAACAGCAATGAGCAGTTCTTC. The encoded protein is CSVDSSGWRNSNEQFF.

The J gene is TRBJ2-7, the V gene TRBV5-1; no clear D. The CDR3 consists of 13 residues. With 0 bases removed from V and 3 bases from J, the gap between germline ends came to 7 bases. Germline V gene data show CDR1 as SGHRS and CDR2 as YFSETQ. CDR3 protein: CASSLGRYYEQYF. The CDR3, as DNA: TGCGCCAGCAGCTTGGGGCGGTACTACGAGCAGTACTTC.

The table lists this clonotype with many counts. This rearrangement joins TRBV28 to TRBJ2-7, with no clear D. The CDR3 has 12 residues. Germline V CDR1 and CDR2: MDHEN, SYDVKM. V was pared by 7 bases and J by 7 bases, with 14 bases between. DNA for the CDR3: TGTGCCAGCACCCCCCCCCTGGGAGAGCAGTACTTC. This gives the protein CASTPPLGEQYF.